The 28 T cell receptor beta chains below were found in one sample sequenced in a study of cytomegalovirus exposure and HLA in healthy donors. The study ran its PCR with 60 Vbeta and 13 Jbeta primers. Libraries were prepared by immunoSEQ multiplex PCR; TCRdb keeps only in-frame clonotypes and omits some of them. The data show just under 80,000 clones, and the top ten clones hold about 3.8%. Sequenced input: PBMCs. The receptors come from a man aged 18 to 29 in good health and CMV-seropositive.

This CDR3 reads CASSSTGVSGNTIYF. In DNA, the CDR3 is TGCGCCAGCAGCAGTACAGGCGTCTCTGGAAACACCATATATTTT. This rearrangement joins TRBV5-1 to TRBJ1-3; weak D call: TRBD1 (5 bases). With 4 bases removed from V and 0 bases from J, the gap between germline ends came to 11 bases. CDR3 length equals 15 residues. Germline V gives CDR1 SGHRS, CDR2 YFSETQ.

The J gene is TRBJ1-1, the V gene TRBV6-1; D uncertain. The CDR3 consists of 13 residues. Germline V gene lookup returns CDR1 MNHNS and CDR2 SASEGT. Trimming stripped 6 bases from V and 1 base from J, with 9 bases between. The CDR3 nucleotides read TGTGCCAGCAGGAGCGAACAGAACACTGAAGCTTTCTTT. Amino acid sequence: CASRSEQNTEAFF.

The chain joins TRBV7-8 to TRBJ2-7; 8 positions match TRBD1. The CDR3 has 14 amino acids. CDR1 and CDR2 from the germline V gene are SGHVS and FQNEAQ. V was pared by 5 bases and J by 2 bases, with 5 bases of the junction left unmatched. DNA for the CDR3: TGTGCCAGCAGCCCCGACAGGGGTCCCTACGAGCAGTACTTC. Residues: CASSPDRGPYEQYF.

The chain employs TRBV28 and TRBJ1-4, with 8 bases matching TRBD1. V gave up 3 bases and J gave up 4 bases; unmatched junction bases: 1. CDR3 size: 14 residues. The germline V gene has CDR1 MDHEN and CDR2 SYDVKM. In DNA form, the CDR3 reads TGTGCCAGCAGTTTGGGACAGGATAATGAAAAACTGTTTTTT. It yields the protein CASSLGQDNEKLFF.

The CDR3 DNA reads TGTGCCAGCAGCTTAGTCAGAACAGATACGCAGTATTTT. Its translation is CASSLVRTDTQYF. This chain connects TRBV7-6 to TRBJ2-3; D unresolved. The CDR3 has 13 amino acids. The V gene lost 1 base and the J gene lost 3 bases, with 5 bases spanning the gap. Germline V gene data show CDR1 as SGHVS and CDR2 as FNYEAQ.

J is TRBJ1-4 and V is TRBV15, with 8 positions matching TRBD1. CDR3 length equals 16 residues. After removal of 1 base from V and 6 bases from J, the junction contained 7 bases not matched to a gene. Germline CDR1 reads LNHNV; CDR2 reads YYDKDF (reference sequence). As DNA, the CDR3 is TGTGCCACCAGCAGAGGTCAAACAGGGGGAGATGAAAAACTGTTTTTT. It codes for CATSRGQTGGDEKLFF.

The J gene is TRBJ2-7, the V gene TRBV19; the match to TRBD1 covers 11 bases. The CDR3 loop spans 14 amino acids. The germline CDR1 and CDR2 sequences are LNHDA and SQIVND (reference sequence). V trimming: 7 bases; J trimming: 5 bases; junction bases outside the gene matches: 7. The CDR3 DNA follows: TGTGCCAGTAATATTGGACAGGGGGCCGACGAGCAGTACTTC. Translation gives CASNIGQGADEQYF.

The rearrangement joins TRBV6-5 to TRBJ2-5; D is perhaps TRBD2 (6 bases). TRBJ2-7 matches the DNA end more closely, so the J call is doubtful. Germline V gene sequence: CDR1 MNHEY, CDR2 SVGAGI. The length of the CDR3 is 14 residues. CDR3 residues: CASSTNSGPYEQYF. The CDR3 coding sequence is TGTGCCAGCAGTACCAATAGCGGCCCCTACGAGCAGTACTTC.

The chain joins TRBV11-2 to TRBJ2-7; tentative D call: TRBD1 (6 bases). This CDR3 has 16 amino acids. CDR1 SGHAT and CDR2 FQNNGV come from the germline V gene. Deletions cut 5 bases from V and 0 bases from J, with 17 bases between. The CDR3 reads CASSPSLGDNSYEQYF. The CDR3 nucleotides are TGTGCCAGCAGCCCTTCCCTGGGGGACAACTCCTACGAGCAGTACTTC.

V is TRBV6-1 and J is TRBJ2-7; 10 nucleotides agree with TRBD1. The germline gives CDR1 MNHNS, CDR2 SASEGT. The V segment lost 4 bases and the J segment 7 bases; nucleotides outside the gene matches: 13. The CDR3 is made up of 16 amino acids. The CDR3 nucleotides are TGTGCCAGCAGTGCGACCTTGGGACAGGGGCCAGGGGAGCAGTACTTC. Its protein product is CASSATLGQGPGEQYF.

The chain recombines TRBV28 with TRBJ1-4, with a possible D match to TRBD1 (6 bases). Trimming stripped 3 bases from V and 6 bases from J, with 11 bases between. This CDR3 contains 14 residues. Germline CDR1 and CDR2: MDHEN and SYDVKM. This chain's CDR3 is CASSFLRGYEKLFF. For the CDR3, the DNA is TGTGCCAGCAGTTTTTTAAGGGGGTATGAAAAACTGTTTTTT. Together with reference TRBV28 and TRBJ1-4, the CDR3 gives the full variable domain: DVKVTQSSRYLVKRTGEKVFLECVQDMDHENMFWYRQDPGLGLRLIYFSYDVKMKEKGDIPEGYSVSREKKERFSLILESASTNQTSMYLCASSFLRGYEKLFFGSGTQLSVL.

This sequence joins TRBV4-2 and TRBJ2-3; unclear D gene. V was pared by 4 bases and J by 2 bases, with 13 bases between. The CDR3 extends over 15 amino acids. The V gene's germline CDR1 is LGHNA and CDR2 YNFKEQ. DNA for the CDR3: TGTGCCAGCAGCCCCCCAGGTCTAATCACAGATACGCAGTATTTT. It yields the protein CASSPPGLITDTQYF.

V and J are TRBV2 and TRBJ2-5; maybe TRBD1 (6 bases). V was pared by 6 bases and J by 4 bases, with 18 bases between. The CDR3 sequence is 15 residues long. Germline V gene sequence: CDR1 SNHLY, CDR2 FYNNEI. CDR3 bases: TGTGCCAGCAGCGAGGGACATCTGGTTCCAGAGACCCAGTACTTC. Translating it yields CASSEGHLVPETQYF.

This rearrangement joins TRBV9 to TRBJ1-3; 7 nucleotides agree with TRBD1. J was trimmed by 4 bases and V by 3 bases; bases with no gene match: 10. There are 16 residues in the CDR3. The germline CDR1 and CDR2 sequences are SGDLS and YYNGEE. The CDR3 loop is CASSAWTGRRGNTIYF. The CDR3 nucleotides are TGTGCCAGCAGCGCATGGACAGGACGGAGGGGAAACACCATATATTTT.

The V gene is TRBV15, the J gene TRBJ2-1; 11 bases fit TRBD2. The CDR3 has 15 amino acids. The ends lost 0 bases at V and 7 bases at J; junction bases unmatched: 2. Germline V gene sequence: CDR1 LNHNV, CDR2 YYDKDF (reference sequence). CDR3 nucleotide sequence: TGTGCCACCAGCAGAGAGCTAGCGGGAGGAAATGAGCAGTTCTTC. It encodes CATSRELAGGNEQFF.

The gene calls are TRBV2 and TRBJ1-1; 10 bases align to TRBD1. Germline loops: CDR1 SNHLY, CDR2 FYNNEI. The CDR3 contains 15 residues. The junction had 5 bases not matched to a gene; V was cut back by 4 bases and J by 3 bases. The CDR3 is CASSVPGTGDTEAFF. CDR3 nucleotides: TGTGCCAGCAGTGTCCCCGGGACAGGGGACACTGAAGCTTTCTTT.

The rearrangement uses TRBV19 and TRBJ2-1; the match to TRBD2 covers 7 bases. Germline-derived CDR1 and CDR2 are LNHDA and SQIVND (reference sequence). This CDR3 spans 17 amino acids. Trimming removed 6 bases from V and 0 bases from J; junction bases left unmatched: 11. As DNA, the CDR3 is TGTGCCAGTAGCCTCCAGGGAGGCGGGAGCTCCTACAATGAGCAGTTCTTC. This codes for CASSLQGGGSSYNEQFF.

The V call is TRBV9, the J call TRBJ2-7; 12 positions agree with TRBD2. V gave up 0 bases and J gave up 3 bases; unmatched junction bases: 7. The germline V gene has CDR1 SGDLS and CDR2 YYNGEE. CDR3 length: 17 residues. The CDR3 DNA follows: TGTGCCAGCAGCGTAGCCCCTAGCGGGGGGGCCGGCTACGAGCAGTACTTC. It encodes CASSVAPSGGAGYEQYF.

This chain joins TRBV2 and TRBJ1-4; 9 bases are shared with TRBD1. CDR1 is SNHLY, CDR2 FYNNEI, per germline. Trimming at V came to 4 bases and at J to 6 bases, leaving 6 bases not matched to a gene. This CDR3 has 15 amino acids. DNA of the CDR3: TGTGCCAGCAGTGGGTGGGACAGGGCCTATGAAAAACTGTTTTTT. It yields the protein CASSGWDRAYEKLFF.

The CDR3 region is CASSEGKAGGPTDTQYF. In DNA, the CDR3 is TGTGCCAGCAGTGAAGGGAAAGCGGGAGGCCCCACAGATACGCAGTATTTT. This rearrangement joins TRBV25-1 to TRBJ2-3; 9 nucleotides agree with TRBD2. With 2 bases clipped from V and 2 bases from J, the junction kept 8 bases outside the gene matches. CDR1 and CDR2 (germline): MGHDK, SYGVNS. The CDR3 consists of 17 residues.

The rearrangement links TRBV6-5 to TRBJ1-4; a weak D match, TRBD1 (5 bases). Trimming left V 4 bases short and J 6 bases short, with 12 bases between. The CDR3 is 14 residues long. The V gene's germline CDR1 is MNHEY and CDR2 SVGAGI. In nucleotides, the CDR3 is TGTGCCAGCAGTTCACAGGCAGGGTATGAAAAACTGTTTTTT. It translates to CASSSQAGYEKLFF.

The CDR3 sequence: CASSLRGSVNTQYF. The CDR3 DNA reads TGTGCCAGCAGTTTACGCGGTTCCGTAAATACGCAGTATTTT. The chain recombines TRBV28 with TRBJ2-3; D is ambiguous. V was shortened by 2 bases and J by 7 bases, with 13 bases between the two germline ends. Germline loops: CDR1 MDHEN, CDR2 SYDVKM. This CDR3 comprises 14 residues.

The chain links TRBV7-9 to TRBJ2-3, with D possibly TRBD1 on 5 matching bases. Germline V gene sequence: CDR1 SEHNR, CDR2 FQNEAQ (reference sequence). The CDR3 covers 14 residues. The V gene lost 2 bases and the J gene lost 3 bases, with 9 bases spanning the gap. The DNA of the CDR3 is TGTGCCAGCAGCTTAAGTACAGGAACAGATACGCAGTATTTT. It encodes CASSLSTGTDTQYF.

The chain couples TRBV29-1 to TRBJ2-7, with a tentative D call TRBD1 (6 bases). The V end was cut by 4 bases, the J end by 4 bases, with 26 bases between. The CDR3 spans 17 residues. The germline V gene encodes CDR1 SQVTM and CDR2 ANQGSEA. The CDR3, as DNA: TGCAGCGTTGGAAAGGGGGTAAACCCCCTCGCCGTATACGAGCAGTACTTC. Its protein product is CSVGKGVNPLAVYEQYF.

The chain links TRBV9 to TRBJ2-5, with TRBD2 as a possible D gene (7 bases). The germline gives CDR1 SGDLS, CDR2 YYNGEE. The CDR3 extends over 15 amino acids. Trimming cost V 1 base and J 1 base, with 11 bases left between them. This CDR3 reads CASSVFAGAQETQYF. The CDR3 DNA is TGTGCCAGCAGCGTATTTGCGGGGGCCCAAGAGACCCAGTACTTC.

Points on this clone: Other DNA sequences in this specimen translate into the identical CDR3. The chain couples TRBV27 to TRBJ1-2; D might be TRBD1 (5 bases). Trimming took off 5 bases at V and 2 bases at J, with 15 bases between the two ends. Germline CDR1 reads MNHEY; CDR2 reads SMNVEV (reference sequence). CDR3 size: 15 residues. CDR3 coding DNA: TGTGCCAGCAGTATCCGACAGAGCCCCAACTATGGCTACACCTTC. This gives the protein CASSIRQSPNYGYTF.

The chain uses TRBV5-5 and TRBJ2-2; 15 positions match TRBD2. The CDR3 extends over 18 amino acids. The V and J ends lost 4 bases and 3 bases, in that order; junction bases with no gene match: 7. The germline gives CDR1 SGHKS, CDR2 YYEKEE (reference sequence). CDR3 bases: TGTGCCAGCAGCAAACCGGGACTAGCGGGAGGACACACCGGGGAGCTGTTTTTT. It encodes CASSKPGLAGGHTGELFF.

This chain uses TRBV5-6 with TRBJ2-7; 8 nucleotides line up with TRBD2. With V trimmed by 0 bases and J by 5 bases, 7 bases remained unmatched. CDR1 and CDR2 (germline): SGHDT, YYEEEE. The CDR3 extends over 15 amino acids. CDR3 region: CASSLVGGGRNEQYF. The CDR3 DNA reads TGTGCCAGCAGCTTGGTTGGCGGGGGGAGAAACGAGCAGTACTTC. The variable domain in full, completed from reference TRBV5-6 and TRBJ2-7, reads DAGVTQSPTHLIKTRGQQVTLRCSPKSGHDTVSWYQQALGQGPQFIFQYYEEEERQRGNFPDRFSGHQFPNYSSELNVNALLLGDSALYLCASSLVGGGRNEQYFGPGTRLTVT.